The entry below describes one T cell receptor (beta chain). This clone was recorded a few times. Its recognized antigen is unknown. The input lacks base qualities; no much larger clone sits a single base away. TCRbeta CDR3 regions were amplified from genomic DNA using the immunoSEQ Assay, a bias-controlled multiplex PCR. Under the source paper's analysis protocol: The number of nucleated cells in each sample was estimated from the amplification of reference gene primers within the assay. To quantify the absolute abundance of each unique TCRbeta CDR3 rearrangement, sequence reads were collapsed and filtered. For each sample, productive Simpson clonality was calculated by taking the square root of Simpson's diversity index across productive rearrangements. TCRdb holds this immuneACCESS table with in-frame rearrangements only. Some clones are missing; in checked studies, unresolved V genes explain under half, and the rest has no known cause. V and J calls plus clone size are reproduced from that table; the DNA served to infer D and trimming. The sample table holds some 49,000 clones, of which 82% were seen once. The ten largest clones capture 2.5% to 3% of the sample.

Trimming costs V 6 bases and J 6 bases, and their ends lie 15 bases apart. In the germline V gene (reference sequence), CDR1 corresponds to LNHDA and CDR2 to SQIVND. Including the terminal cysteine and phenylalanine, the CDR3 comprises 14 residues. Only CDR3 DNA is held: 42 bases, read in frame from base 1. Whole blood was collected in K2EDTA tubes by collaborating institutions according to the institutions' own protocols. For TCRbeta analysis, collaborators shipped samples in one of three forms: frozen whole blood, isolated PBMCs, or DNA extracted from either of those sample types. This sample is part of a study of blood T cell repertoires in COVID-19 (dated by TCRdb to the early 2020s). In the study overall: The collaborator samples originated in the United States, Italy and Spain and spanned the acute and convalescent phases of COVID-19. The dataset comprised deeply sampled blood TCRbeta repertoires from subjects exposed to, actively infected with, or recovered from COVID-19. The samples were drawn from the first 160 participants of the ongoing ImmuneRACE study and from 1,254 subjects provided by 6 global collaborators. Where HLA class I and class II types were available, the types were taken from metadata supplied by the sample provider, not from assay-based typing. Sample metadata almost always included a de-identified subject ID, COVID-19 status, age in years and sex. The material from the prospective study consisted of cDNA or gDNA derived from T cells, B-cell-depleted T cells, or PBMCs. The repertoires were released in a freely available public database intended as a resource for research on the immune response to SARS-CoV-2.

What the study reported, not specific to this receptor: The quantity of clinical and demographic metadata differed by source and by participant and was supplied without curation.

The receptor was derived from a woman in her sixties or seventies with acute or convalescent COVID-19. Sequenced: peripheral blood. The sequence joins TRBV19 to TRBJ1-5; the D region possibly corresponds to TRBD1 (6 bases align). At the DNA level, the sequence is TGTGCCAGTAGAGGATGGGCCAGGGGTCAGCCCCAGCATTTT. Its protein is CASRGWARGQPQHF.